These 19 T cell receptor beta chains came from one sample sequenced in a study of blood T cell repertoires in COVID-19. Clones were sequenced by immunoSEQ multiplex PCR, and TCRdb holds only the in-frame ones, with some missing. The repertoire holds 300,000 to 400,000 clones, with more than 75% as singletons. The sequenced material came from PBMCs or T cells enriched from blood (not recorded which). The receptors stem from a woman aged 30 to 39 with acute COVID-19.

The V gene is TRBV10-3, the J gene TRBJ1-6; no definite D call. The CDR3 has 12 amino acids. V shed 5 bases and J shed 9 bases, with 8 bases lying between them. Per germline, CDR1 ENHRY and CDR2 SYGVKD. In nucleotides, the CDR3 is TGTGCCATCAGTCTAAATGGTTCACCCCTCCACTTT. Translation gives CAISLNGSPLHF.

V and J are TRBV7-3 and TRBJ2-1; 8 nucleotides agree with TRBD2. V was pared by 0 bases and J by 2 bases, with 3 bases of the junction left unmatched. The CDR3 spans 16 residues. From germline, CDR1 is SGHTA and CDR2 FQGTGA. CDR3 in amino acids: CASSLTSGGAYNEQFF. The CDR3 DNA follows: TGTGCCAGCAGCTTAACTTCCGGGGGGGCCTACAATGAGCAGTTCTTC.

The CDR3 DNA reads TGTGCCAGCCAGGGACAGCTCAAAGATTCCAAAAACATTCAGTACTTC. The encoded protein is CASQGQLKDSKNIQYF. The chain recombines TRBV7-6 with TRBJ2-4; 7 bases agree with TRBD1. Losses at the gene ends were 8 bases for V and 2 bases for J; bases not matched to a gene: 12. Germline V CDR1 and CDR2: SGHVS, FNYEAQ. This CDR3 has 16 residues.

This clone was found once. The chain employs TRBV18 and TRBJ2-7; TRBD1 agrees at 7 bases. The CDR3 extends over 14 amino acids. J lost 5 bases, V lost 5 bases, and 9 bases had no gene match. Per germline, CDR1 KGHSH and CDR2 LQKENI. The CDR3 bases are TGTGCCAGCTCAACCGGACAGGTGAAAAACGAGCAGTACTTC. It encodes CASSTGQVKNEQYF.

This clone came up once. The chain links TRBV3-1 (or the pseudogene TRBV3-2) to TRBJ1-2; 10 bases match TRBD1. After removal of 4 bases from V and 3 bases from J, the junction contained 2 bases not matched to a gene. This CDR3 has 14 amino acids. CDR1 is LGHDT, CDR2 YNNKEL, per germline (reference sequence). CDR3 nucleotides: TGTGCCAGCAGCCCCGGGACAGGGGACTATGGCTACACCTTC. Its protein product is CASSPGTGDYGYTF.

This clone turned up a few times. The chain has TRBV19 and TRBJ2-3, with D perhaps matching TRBD2 (7 bases). Deletions cut 8 bases from V and 7 bases from J, with 19 bases between. Germline values: CDR1 LNHDA, CDR2 SQIVND (reference sequence). The CDR3 spans 14 residues. CDR3 amino acids: CASQQTGGRHTQYF. The CDR3 nucleotides read TGTGCCAGTCAACAGACGGGGGGCCGGCATACGCAGTATTTT.

This chain joins TRBV6-4 and TRBJ2-7; TRBD2 might be the D (5 bases). Germline CDR1 reads MRHNA; CDR2 reads SNTAGT. CDR3 length: 13 residues. Trimming removed 4 bases from V and 4 bases from J, with 11 bases in between. CDR3 DNA: TGTGCCAGCAGTGTGGCTAGGGAGTACGAGCAGTACTTC. Amino acids: CASSVAREYEQYF.

The chain uses TRBV5-8 and TRBJ1-2, with TRBD1 matching 7 bases. The V and J ends lost 0 bases and 4 bases, in that order; junction bases with no gene match: 12. There are 17 residues in the CDR3. Germline V CDR1 and CDR2: SGHTS, YDEGEE. This CDR3 is CASSLAVGRGRVYGYTF. CDR3 DNA: TGTGCCAGCAGCTTGGCCGTGGGTAGGGGGCGCGTCTATGGCTACACCTTC.

V is TRBV18 and J is TRBJ2-2, with D perhaps TRBD2 (5 bases). The V end was cut by 0 bases, the J end by 1 base, with 9 bases between. The V gene's germline CDR1 is KGHSH and CDR2 LQKENI. This CDR3 is built from 16 residues. CDR3 sequence: CASSPPTRGNTGELFF. CDR3 in DNA: TGTGCCAGCTCACCACCGACTCGGGGGAACACCGGGGAGCTGTTTTTT.

This chain joins TRBV4-1 and TRBJ1-1; D gene uncertain. Germline V CDR1 and CDR2: MGHRA, YSYEKL. Trimming removed 3 bases from V and 2 bases from J, with 7 bases in between. The CDR3 length is 13 residues. The CDR3 bases are TGCGCCAGCAGCCAGTCCAGAAACACTGAAGCTTTCTTT. Translated: CASSQSRNTEAFF.

The chain combines TRBV5-1 with TRBJ2-3, with D hard to call. From germline, CDR1 is SGHRS and CDR2 YFSETQ. Trimming cost V 0 bases and J 6 bases, with 11 bases left between them. This CDR3 has 14 amino acids. The CDR3 nucleotides are TGCGCCAGCAGCTTGGCTGCCGAGGAGGATACGCAGTATTTT. Its translation is CASSLAAEEDTQYF.

This clone was observed a single time. The chain is built from TRBV7-2 and TRBJ1-2; tentatively, D is TRBD1 (6 bases). CDR3 length equals 13 residues. Trimming stripped 2 bases from V and 6 bases from J, with 10 bases between. The germline V gene has CDR1 SGHTA and CDR2 FQGNSA. The CDR3 here is CASSLHRVDGYTF. The DNA for the CDR3 is TGTGCCAGCAGCTTACACAGGGTCGATGGCTACACCTTC.

The V and J genes are TRBV3-1 (or the pseudogene TRBV3-2) and TRBJ2-4; TRBD2 matches 12 bases. The CDR3 loop spans 20 amino acids. Germline trimming cut 2 bases from V and 1 base from J; bases unmatched to any gene: 12. CDR1 LGHDT and CDR2 YNNKEL come from the germline V gene (reference sequence). The CDR3 DNA follows: TGTGCCAGCAGCCAATTGATTGCTAGCGGGGGGGCCACGGCCAAAAACATTCAGTACTTC. Translating gives CASSQLIASGGATAKNIQYF.

V usage is TRBV5-1 and J usage is TRBJ1-6; 9 positions agree with TRBD1. Germline lookup yields CDR1 SGHRS and CDR2 YFSETQ. J gave up 2 bases and V 0 bases, and 6 bases lay outside the gene matches. The CDR3 runs 18 residues. Written as DNA, the CDR3 is TGCGCCAGCAGCTTGGCAGGGACAGGGATCACCTATAATTCACCCCTCCACTTT. This translates into CASSLAGTGITYNSPLHF.

CDR3 in amino acids: CAWSHQGFSEKLFF. The CDR3, as DNA: TGTGCCTGGAGTCACCAGGGATTTAGTGAAAAACTGTTTTTT. V is TRBV30 and J is TRBJ1-4; D might be TRBD1 (5 bases). The germline V gene has CDR1 GTSNPN and CDR2 SVGIG (reference sequence). V was pared by 2 bases and J by 7 bases, with 14 bases between. This CDR3 is built from 14 residues.

The rearrangement uses TRBV7-2 and TRBJ2-7; tentative D call: TRBD2 (6 bases). Germline CDR1 reads SGHTA; CDR2 reads FQGNSA. V was cut by 5 bases and J by 2 bases, with 16 bases left in between. The CDR3 is 15 amino acids. CDR3 region: CASSLLGRIPYEQYF. CDR3 DNA sequence: TGTGCCAGCAGCCTCCTGGGGAGGATCCCCTACGAGCAGTACTTC.

Details on this clone: The sample holds other DNA sequences that translate to the same CDR3. The genes are TRBV7-9 and TRBJ1-2; no clear D. This CDR3 is 13 amino acids long. Trimming removed 1 base from V and 4 bases from J, with 7 bases in between. Germline CDR1 and CDR2: SEHNR and FQNEAQ (reference sequence). The CDR3 nucleotides are TGTGCCAGCAGCTTAGGGGCCGCCTATGGCTACACCTTC. Translating it yields CASSLGAAYGYTF.

The V call is TRBV27, the J call TRBJ2-1, with a weak D call TRBD2 (5 bases). This CDR3 has 16 amino acids. Deletions cut 5 bases from V and 5 bases from J, with 19 bases between. Germline lookup yields CDR1 MNHEY and CDR2 SMNVEV (reference sequence). CDR3: CASSPIPLDGDNEQFF. Written as DNA, the CDR3 is TGTGCCAGCAGTCCCATTCCCCTGGACGGGGACAATGAGCAGTTCTTC.

V usage is TRBV19 and J usage is TRBJ2-3, with 7 bases matching TRBD2. Trimming removed 5 bases from V and 1 base from J; junction bases left unmatched: 9. CDR1 LNHDA and CDR2 SQIVND come from the germline V gene (reference sequence). This CDR3 has 16 amino acids. CDR3: CASSVYLRGGTDTQYF. CDR3 in DNA: TGTGCCAGTAGTGTTTATCTACGGGGGGGCACAGATACGCAGTATTTT.